This T cell receptor beta chain was documented in a study of breast tumors, draining lymph nodes, adjacent tissues. Overall study results and limits: Tumor repertoires ranked between lymph nodes and nontumor tissue in diversity, with V and J gene preferences. Compared with basal-like, luminal-like tumors shared significantly more repertoire with nontumor tissue. Findings are consistent with lymph node origin and intratumoral expansion of most tumor T cells.

A word on this clonotype: Its target is not known.

TCRdb used MiXCR to reprocess the multiplex PCR reads, holding one entry per CDR3 protein. This sample has 200,000 to 250,000 distinct CDR3 sequences, with under 40% found just once. This CDR3 comprises 18 residues. Germline loops: CDR1 SGHAT, CDR2 FQNNGV. J was trimmed by 5 bases and V by 0 bases; bases with no gene match: 15. Axillary draining lymph nodes of breast cancer patients supplied the node samples. This chain connects TRBV11-2 to TRBJ2-7; 8 bases are shared with TRBD2. Sequenced material: axillary lymph node tissue. This clonotype originated in a female donor with breast cancer. Some clones in this sample may be carry-over from other donors' samples. CDR3 sequence: CASSLDGLPAGVRHEQYF. The CDR3, as DNA: TGTGCCAGCAGCTTAGATGGTCTACCAGCGGGAGTTCGACACGAGCAGTACTTC.